The sequence of this T cell receptor beta chain was determined in a study of blood T cell repertoires in COVID-19 (TCRdb year 2020). For the wider study: The collaborator samples originated in the United States, Italy and Spain and spanned the acute and convalescent phases of COVID-19. HLA class I and class II types, where available, came from metadata supplied by the sample provider rather than from assay-based typing. The sample metadata nearly always contained a de-identified subject ID, COVID-19 status, age in years and sex. The dataset comprised deeply sampled blood TCRbeta repertoires from subjects exposed to, actively infected with, or recovered from COVID-19. The repertoires were made available in a free public database intended to serve as a resource for research on the immune response to SARS-CoV-2. Samples were obtained from the ongoing ImmuneRACE study (first 160 participants) and from some 1,300 subjects provided by 6 global collaborators. The prospective study material was composed of cDNA or gDNA derived from T cells, B-cell-depleted T cells, or PBMCs. Study-level results and caveats: How much clinical and demographic metadata was included differed by source and by participant, and the metadata was provided uncurated.

This clone was observed many times. Its specific antigen is unknown. Base-call qualities are not available, and no considerably larger clone is one nucleotide away. Whole blood was collected in K2EDTA tubes by collaborating institutions according to the institutions' own protocols. Collaborator samples were shipped for TCRbeta analysis as frozen whole blood, isolated PBMCs, or DNA extracted from either sample type. TCRbeta CDR3 regions were amplified from genomic DNA using the immunoSEQ Assay, a bias-controlled multiplex PCR. In the authors' own workflow: The number of nucleated cells in each sample was estimated from the amplification of reference gene primers within the assay. To quantify the absolute abundance of each unique TCRbeta CDR3 rearrangement, sequence reads were collapsed and filtered. For each sample, productive Simpson clonality was calculated as the square root of Simpson's diversity index across productive rearrangements. TCRdb took over this immuneACCESS table, retaining in-frame rearrangements with V and J assigned. Such tables are incomplete; in checked studies, under half of the missing clones stem from an unresolved V gene, and the remainder is unexplained. That table gives V, J and clone size, and the DNA gave D and trimming. This sample comprises 97,000 or so clones, 70% to 85% of them detected only once. Approximately 11% of the sample comes from the top ten.

The TCR comes from a man aged 65 to 85 with active or convalescent COVID-19. The sample was peripheral blood.

The CDR3 amino acid sequence is: CASSQLQSYEQYF. The nucleotides are TGCGCCAGCAGCCAGTTACAGTCCTACGAGCAGTACTTC. Recombination linked TRBV4-3 to TRBJ2-7; the D gene cannot be resolved reliably. V and J are truncated by 3 bases and 1 base respectively, leaving an intervening sequence of 7 bases. The cysteine opens and the phenylalanine closes a CDR3 of 13 amino acids. The CDR3 DNA has 39 bases and is translated from base 1. The CDR1 and CDR2 encoded by the germline V gene are LGHNA and YSLEER.